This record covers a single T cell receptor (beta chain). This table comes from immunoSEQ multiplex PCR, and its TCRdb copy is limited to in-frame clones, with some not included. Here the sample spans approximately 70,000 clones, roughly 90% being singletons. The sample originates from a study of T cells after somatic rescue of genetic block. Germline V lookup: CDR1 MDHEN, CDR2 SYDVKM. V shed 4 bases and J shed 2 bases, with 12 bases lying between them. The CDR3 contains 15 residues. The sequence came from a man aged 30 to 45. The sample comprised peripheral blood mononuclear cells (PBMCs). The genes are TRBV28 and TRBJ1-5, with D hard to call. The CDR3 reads CASSYSRRGNQPQHF. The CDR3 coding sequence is TGTGCCAGCAGTTACTCACGCCGGGGCAATCAGCCCCAGCATTTT.